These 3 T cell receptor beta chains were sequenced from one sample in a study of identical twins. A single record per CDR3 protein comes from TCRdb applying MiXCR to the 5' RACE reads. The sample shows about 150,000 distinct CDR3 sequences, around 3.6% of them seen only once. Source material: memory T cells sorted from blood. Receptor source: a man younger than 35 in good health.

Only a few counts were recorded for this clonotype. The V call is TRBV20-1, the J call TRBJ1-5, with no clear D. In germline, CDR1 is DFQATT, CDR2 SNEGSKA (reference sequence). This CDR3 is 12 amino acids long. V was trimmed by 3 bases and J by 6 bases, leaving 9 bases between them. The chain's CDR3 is CSASVWGQPQHF. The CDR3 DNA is TGCAGTGCTAGCGTATGGGGTCAGCCCCAGCATTTT.

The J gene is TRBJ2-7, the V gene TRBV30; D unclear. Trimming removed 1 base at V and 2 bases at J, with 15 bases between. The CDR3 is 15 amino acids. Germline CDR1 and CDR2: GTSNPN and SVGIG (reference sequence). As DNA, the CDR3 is TGTGCCTGGAGTGGCCCGGCAGCACAGACCTACGAGCAGTACGTC. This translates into CAWSGPAAQTYEQYV.

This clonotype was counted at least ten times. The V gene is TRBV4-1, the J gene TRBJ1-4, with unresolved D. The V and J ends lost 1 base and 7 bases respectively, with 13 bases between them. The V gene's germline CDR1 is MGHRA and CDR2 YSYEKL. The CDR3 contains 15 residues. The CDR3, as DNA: TGCGCCAGCAGCCAAGTTCTAGGGAGGGTTGAAAAACTGTTTTTT. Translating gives CASSQVLGRVEKLFF.